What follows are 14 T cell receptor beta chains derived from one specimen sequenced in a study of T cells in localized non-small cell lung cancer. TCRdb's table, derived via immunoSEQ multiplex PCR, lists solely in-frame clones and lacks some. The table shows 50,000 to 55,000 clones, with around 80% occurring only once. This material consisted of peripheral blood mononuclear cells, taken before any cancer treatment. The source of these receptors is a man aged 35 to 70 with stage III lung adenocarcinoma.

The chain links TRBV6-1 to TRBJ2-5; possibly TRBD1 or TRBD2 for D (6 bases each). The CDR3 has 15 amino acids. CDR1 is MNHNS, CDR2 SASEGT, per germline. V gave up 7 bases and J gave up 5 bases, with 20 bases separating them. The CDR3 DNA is TGTGCCAGCACCCCGGAGGTGGGGGGCCGGGAGACCCAGTACTTC. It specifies CASTPEVGGRETQYF.

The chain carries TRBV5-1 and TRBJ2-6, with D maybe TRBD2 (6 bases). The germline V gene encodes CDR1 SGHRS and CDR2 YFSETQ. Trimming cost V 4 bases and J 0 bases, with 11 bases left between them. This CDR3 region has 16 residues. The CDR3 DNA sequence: TGCGCCAGCAGCGATCGGGAGAGCTCTGGGGCCAACGTCCTGACTTTC. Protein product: CASSDRESSGANVLTF.

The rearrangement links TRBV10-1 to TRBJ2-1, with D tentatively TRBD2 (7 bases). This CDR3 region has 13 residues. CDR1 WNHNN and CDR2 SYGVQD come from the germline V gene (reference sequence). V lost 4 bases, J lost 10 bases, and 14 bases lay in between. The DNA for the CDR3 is TGCGCCAGCAGTGGGGGGGGACATTGGGAGCAGTTCTTC. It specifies CASSGGGHWEQFF.

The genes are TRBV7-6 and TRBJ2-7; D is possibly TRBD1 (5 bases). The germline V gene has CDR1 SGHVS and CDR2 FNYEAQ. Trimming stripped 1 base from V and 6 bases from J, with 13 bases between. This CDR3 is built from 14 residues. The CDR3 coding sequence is TGTGCCAGCAGCTTAGGATCTCAGGGTGCCGAGCAGTACTTC. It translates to CASSLGSQGAEQYF.

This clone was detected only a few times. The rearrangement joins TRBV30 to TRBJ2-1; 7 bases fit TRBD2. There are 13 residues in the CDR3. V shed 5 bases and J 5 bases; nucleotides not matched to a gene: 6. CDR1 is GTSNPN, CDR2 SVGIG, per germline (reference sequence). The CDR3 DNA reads TGTGCCTGGGAGCGGGGCAGAAACAATGAGCAGTTCTTC. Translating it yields CAWERGRNNEQFF.

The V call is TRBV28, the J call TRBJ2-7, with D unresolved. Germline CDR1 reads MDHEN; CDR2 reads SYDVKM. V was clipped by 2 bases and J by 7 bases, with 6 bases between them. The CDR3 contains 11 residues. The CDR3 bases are TGTGCCAGCAGTTTAGCGTTTGAGCAGTACTTC. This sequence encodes CASSLAFEQYF.

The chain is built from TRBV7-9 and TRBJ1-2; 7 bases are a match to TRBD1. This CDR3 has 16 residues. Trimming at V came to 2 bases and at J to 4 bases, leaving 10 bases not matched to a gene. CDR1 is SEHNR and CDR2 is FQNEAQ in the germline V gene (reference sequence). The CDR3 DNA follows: TGTGCCAGCAGCTTATCCCTAGGGGGCGCGGGCTATGGCTACACCTTC. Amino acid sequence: CASSLSLGGAGYGYTF.

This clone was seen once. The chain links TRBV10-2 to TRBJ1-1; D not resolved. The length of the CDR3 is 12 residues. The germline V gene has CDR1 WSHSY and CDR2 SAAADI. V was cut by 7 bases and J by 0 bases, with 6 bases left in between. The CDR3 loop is CASISMNTEAFF. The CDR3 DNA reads TGCGCCAGCATCTCCATGAACACTGAAGCTTTCTTT.

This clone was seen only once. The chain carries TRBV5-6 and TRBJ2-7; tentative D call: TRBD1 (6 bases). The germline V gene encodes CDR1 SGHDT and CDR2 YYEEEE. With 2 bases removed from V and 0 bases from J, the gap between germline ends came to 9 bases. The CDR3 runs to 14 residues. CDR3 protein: CASSFGDTSYEQYF. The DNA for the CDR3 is TGTGCCAGCAGCTTCGGGGACACCTCCTACGAGCAGTACTTC.

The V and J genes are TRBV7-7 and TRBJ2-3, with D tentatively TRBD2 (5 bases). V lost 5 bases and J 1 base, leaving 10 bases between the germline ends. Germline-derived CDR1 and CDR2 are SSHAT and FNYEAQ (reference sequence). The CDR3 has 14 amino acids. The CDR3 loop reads CASSTGIGTDTQYF. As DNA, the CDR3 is TGTGCCAGCAGCACCGGGATTGGCACAGATACGCAGTATTTT. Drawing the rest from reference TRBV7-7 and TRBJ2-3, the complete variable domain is GAGVSQSPRYKVTKRGQDVTLRCDPISSHATLYWYQQALGQGPEFLTYFNYEAQPDKSGLPSDRFSAERPEGSISTLTIQRTEQRDSAMYRCASSTGIGTDTQYFGPGTRLTVL.

The CDR3 nucleotides read TGTGCCAGCAGCAGACAGGGTGGCGAGCAGTACTTC. Protein: CASSRQGGEQYF. The chain has TRBV7-9 and TRBJ2-7, with TRBD1 matching 7 bases. This CDR3 is 12 amino acids long. Germline V gives CDR1 SEHNR, CDR2 FQNEAQ (reference sequence). J gave up 6 bases and V 5 bases, and 4 bases lay outside the gene matches.

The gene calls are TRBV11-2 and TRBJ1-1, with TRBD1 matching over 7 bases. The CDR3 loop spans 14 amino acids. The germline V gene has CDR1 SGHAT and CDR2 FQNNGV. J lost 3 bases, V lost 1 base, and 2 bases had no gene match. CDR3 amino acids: CASSLGQGDTEAFF. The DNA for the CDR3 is TGTGCCAGCAGCTTAGGGCAGGGGGACACTGAAGCTTTCTTT.

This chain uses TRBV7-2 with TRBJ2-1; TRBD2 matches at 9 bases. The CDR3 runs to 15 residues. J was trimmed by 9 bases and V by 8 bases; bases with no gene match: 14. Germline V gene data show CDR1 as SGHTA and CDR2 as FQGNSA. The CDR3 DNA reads TGTGCCAGCGGCGGGACTAGCTTTAGAGGCGTTGAGCAGTTCTTC. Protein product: CASGGTSFRGVEQFF.

CDR3 residues: CASSLIGGGRYEQYF. CDR3 bases: TGTGCCAGCAGCTTGATTGGCGGTGGTCGCTACGAGCAGTACTTC. The chain joins TRBV5-6 to TRBJ2-7; the D is unclear. Deletions cut 1 base from V and 3 bases from J, with 14 bases between. The germline V gene encodes CDR1 SGHDT and CDR2 YYEEEE. The CDR3 is 15 residues long.